This T cell receptor (beta chain) emerged from a study of radiotherapy plus CTLA-4 blockade in lung cancer. The study, taken as a whole, reports: Among blood TCR repertoires after radiotherapy plus ipilimumab, tumor-derived clones expanded. Reports identified early blood T cell clone dynamics, with interferon-beta, as the best response predictor.

The assay was immunoSEQ multiplex PCR, and TCRdb's table has in-frame clones only and misses some. The sample yields 65,000 to 70,000 clones, around 79% seen once. CDR1 and CDR2 from the germline V gene are LNHNV and YYDKDF (reference sequence). V was cut by 0 bases and J by 8 bases, with 13 bases left in between. The CDR3 totals 15 residues. On this clone: Its specificity is unknown.

Those patients who had chemo-refractory metastatic non-small-cell lung cancer were given focal radiation along with CTLA-4 blockade through ipilimumab. The source was peripheral blood, collected from a patient treated with radiotherapy plus ipilimumab. V usage is TRBV15 and J usage is TRBJ1-4; no clear D gene. The TCR sequence derives from a human donor with non-small cell lung cancer who had a complete response to radiotherapy plus ipilimumab. The DNA of the CDR3 is TGTGCCACCAGCAGAGATCTAGGCCTGGAAGAAAAACTGTTTTTT. Its translation: CATSRDLGLEEKLFF.